The TCR beta chain described here comes from a study of beta chain features in type 1 diabetes. Study information: Fewer than 140,000,000 sorted cells were examined across all samples.

With regard to this clone: The antigen is unknown.

The investigators reverse transcribed all of the isolated RNA, so they sequenced expressed TCRB transcripts. The study sequenced naive, central memory and regulatory T cell samples to an average of roughly 4 million reads. The table came from immunoSEQ multiplex PCR; TCRdb's copy has only in-frame clones and leaves some out. The sample contains a few hundred thousand clones, over 25% of which appear only once. Points from the study as a whole: Naive, central memory and regulatory TCRB repertoires appeared more similar among patients than healthy donors.

The CDR3 has 15 residues. Deletions cut 3 bases from V and 2 bases from J, with 13 bases between. Germline loops: CDR1 SGHNT, CDR2 YYREEE (reference sequence). The sequenced sample consisted of naive CD4+ T cells from blood. This clonotype originated in a man aged 18 to 30 in good health. This sequence joins TRBV5-4 and TRBJ2-3, with D unclear. CDR3 protein: CASSWAGSVTDTQYF. CDR3 bases: TGTGCCAGCAGCTGGGCTGGATCCGTCACAGATACGCAGTATTTT. The full variable domain, rest sourced from reference TRBV5-4 and TRBJ2-3, is ETGVTQSPTHLIKTRGQQVTLRCSSQSGHNTVSWYQQALGQGPQFIFQYYREEENGRGNFPPRFSGLQFPNYSSELNVNALELDDSALYLCASSWAGSVTDTQYFGPGTRLTVL.